This T cell receptor beta chain was sequenced in a study of OX40 agonist ivuxolimab in advanced cancers. Generated by immunoSEQ multiplex PCR, the TCRdb table keeps only in-frame clones and is missing some. The profile covers 45,000 or so clones, with 80% to 90% appearing a single time and 2.6% taken by the ten largest. Germline V gene data show CDR1 as SGDLS and CDR2 as YYNGEE. The CDR3 has 14 amino acids. The V gene end was trimmed by 1 base and the J gene end by 4 bases; junction bases not matched to a gene: 5. The sequences come from CD4+ or CD8+ T cells sorted from blood, collected in a trial of the OX40 agonist ivuxolimab. This chain connects TRBV9 to TRBJ2-7; 7 bases agree with TRBD2. The clonotype comes from an adult with an advanced solid tumor such as melanoma, head and neck, liver or kidney cancer. The CDR3 nucleotides are TGTGCCAGCAGCGTATCAAGCGGGGCGTACGAGCAGTACTTC. Its protein is CASSVSSGAYEQYF.